Listed here are 3 T cell receptor beta chains from one sample, sequenced in a study of graft-versus-host responses after intestinal transplantation. Only in-frame clones appear in the TCRdb table, and some are missing; sequencing was by immunoSEQ multiplex PCR. Of roughly 4,500 clones listed, roughly three quarters are singletons. Graft specimens yielded both intraepithelial and lamina propria lymphocytes. Sequenced here: ileum tissue, sampled 17 days after transplant. Source of these receptors: a human patient who received an intestinal transplant, so some T cells may come from the graft donor.

A note on this clone: This CDR3 is also generated by other DNA sequences in the sample. The chain carries TRBV10-3 and TRBJ2-3; D may be TRBD2 (5 bases). The CDR3 extends over 15 amino acids. Deletions cut 2 bases from V and 0 bases from J, with 9 bases between. Germline CDR1 is ENHRY and CDR2 is SYGVKD. CDR3 amino acids: CAISESGTSTDTQYF. For the CDR3, the DNA is TGTGCCATCAGTGAGAGCGGTACTAGCACAGATACGCAGTATTTT.

The chain uses TRBV7-8 and TRBJ1-1; tentative D call: TRBD1 (5 bases). CDR1 and CDR2 from the germline V gene are SGHVS and FQNEAQ. The CDR3 loop spans 14 amino acids. V lost 6 bases to trimming and J lost 0 bases, with 11 bases between them. CDR3 bases: TGTGCCAGCAGGGTCGCAGGGCTGAACACTGAAGCTTTCTTT. It yields the protein CASRVAGLNTEAFF. The full variable domain, with the rest looked up from reference TRBV7-8 and TRBJ1-1, is GAGVSQSPRYKVAKRGQDVALRCDPISGHVSLFWYQQALGQGPEFLTYFQNEAQLDKSGLPSDRFFAERPEGSVSTLKIQRTQQEDSAVYLCASRVAGLNTEAFFGQGTRLTVV.

This sequence joins TRBV5-4 and TRBJ2-1; 11 nucleotides align to TRBD1. Germline V gene lookup returns CDR1 SGHNT and CDR2 YYREEE (reference sequence). The CDR3 length is 15 residues. V was clipped by 4 bases and J by 7 bases; unmatched bases: 7. In nucleotides, the CDR3 is TGTGCCAGCAGCCTCGGGACAGGGGGTCGGAATGAGCAGTTCTTC. Amino acids: CASSLGTGGRNEQFF.